One and the same sample provided the 27 T cell receptor beta chains below, sequenced in a study of blood T cell repertoires in COVID-19. Assay: immunoSEQ multiplex PCR; the TCRdb copy retains only in-frame clones and omits some. The repertoire holds some 9,800 clones, with approximately 87% as singletons. Sequenced input: peripheral blood. The receptor set was obtained from a man aged 60 to 75 with acute or convalescent COVID-19.

In its sample, this clone ranks as medium-sized (0.01 to 0.1%). The chain recombines TRBV19 with TRBJ2-2; TRBD1 matches 8 bases. Trimming removed 6 bases from V and 3 bases from J; junction bases left unmatched: 6. Per the germline V gene, CDR1 is LNHDA and CDR2 is SQIVND (reference sequence). The CDR3 has 15 amino acids. The CDR3 region is CASRPPGQDTGELFF. CDR3 nucleotide sequence: TGTGCCAGTAGGCCCCCGGGACAGGACACCGGGGAGCTGTTTTTT.

The gene calls are TRBV15 and TRBJ1-5; D remains ambiguous. Trimming left V 5 bases short and J 4 bases short, with 24 bases between. Germline values: CDR1 LNHNV, CDR2 YYDKDF (reference sequence). This CDR3 is built from 18 residues. Written as DNA, the CDR3 is TGTGCCACCAGCCGCCAAGGGCAGGAGGGAACCAGGAATCAGCCCCAGCATTTT. Translated, it gives CATSRQGQEGTRNQPQHF. The full variable domain, its missing parts supplied by reference TRBV15 and TRBJ1-5, is DAMVIQNPRYQVTQFGKPVTLSCSQTLNHNVMYWYQQKSSQAPKLLFHYYDKDFNNEADTPDNFQSRRPNTSFCFLDIRSPGLGDTAMYLCATSRQGQEGTRNQPQHFGDGTRLSIL.

The chain recombines TRBV18 with TRBJ2-7; 9 bases agree with TRBD2. CDR1 is KGHSH and CDR2 is LQKENI in the germline V gene. The J segment lost 2 bases and the V segment lost 2 bases, leaving 4 bases of the junction unmatched. This CDR3 comprises 15 residues. The CDR3: CASSPESGRPYEQYF. For the CDR3, the DNA is TGTGCCAGCTCACCAGAAAGCGGGAGGCCCTACGAGCAGTACTTC.

The J gene is TRBJ1-2, the V gene TRBV5-1; 8 bases are shared with TRBD1. Losses at the gene ends were 3 bases for V and 0 bases for J; bases not matched to a gene: 10. Germline CDR1 SGHRS, CDR2 YFSETQ. CDR3 size: 17 residues. CDR3 in DNA: TGCGCCAGCAGCTGGGGGACAGGCGGCGGGGCTAACTATGGCTACACCTTC. Amino acid sequence: CASSWGTGGGANYGYTF.

The chain joins TRBV3-1 (or the pseudogene TRBV3-2) to TRBJ2-7; TRBD1 matches at 7 bases. The J segment lost 1 base and the V segment lost 0 bases, leaving 12 bases of the junction unmatched. Germline V gene data show CDR1 as LGHDT and CDR2 as YNNKEL (reference sequence). CDR3 size: 18 residues. The CDR3 nucleotides are TGTGCCAGCAGCCAAGATTTTATAAGACAGGGCCCTTCCTACGAGCAGTACTTC. Translation: CASSQDFIRQGPSYEQYF.

Only one count was recorded for this clone. The CDR3 DNA follows: TGTGCCAGCAGCCAGGCTGGGTCTGCTAATGAAAAACTGTTTTTT. Protein product: CASSQAGSANEKLFF. The chain joins TRBV5-4 to TRBJ1-4; D uncertain. Germline V gene lookup returns CDR1 SGHNT and CDR2 YYREEE (reference sequence). There are 15 residues in the CDR3. The V end lost 4 bases, the J end lost 3 bases, and 13 bases lay between the germline ends.

The chain joins TRBV7-9 to TRBJ2-7; the match to TRBD2 covers 7 bases. Trimming removed 6 bases from V and 6 bases from J; junction bases left unmatched: 8. Germline CDR1 SEHNR, CDR2 FQNEAQ (reference sequence). This CDR3 comprises 13 residues. In DNA form, the CDR3 reads TGTGCCAGCAGTCAGGCCGGGGGGTCCGAGCAGTACGTC. Its protein product is CASSQAGGSEQYV.

This rearrangement joins TRBV19 to TRBJ1-5, with D uncertain. Germline V gene data show CDR1 as LNHDA and CDR2 as SQIVND (reference sequence). With 5 bases removed from V and 3 bases from J, the gap between germline ends came to 11 bases. CDR3 length equals 14 residues. The CDR3 protein is CASSLDEDNQPQHF. Here the CDR3 DNA reads TGTGCCAGTAGTCTTGACGAGGACAATCAGCCCCAGCATTTT.

The genes are TRBV9 and TRBJ1-2; D is unresolved. The CDR3 sequence is 15 residues long. Looked up from germline, CDR1 is SGDLS and CDR2 is YYNGEE. The V end lost 0 bases, the J end lost 0 bases, and 9 bases lay between the germline ends. CDR3 nucleotides: TGTGCCAGCAGCGTAGACGACTATTCTAACTATGGCTACACCTTC. Translation gives CASSVDDYSNYGYTF.

This chain connects TRBV6-5 to TRBJ1-2; tentative D call: TRBD1 (5 bases). V lost 7 bases to trimming and J lost 0 bases, with 12 bases between them. The CDR3 covers 14 residues. The germline CDR1 and CDR2 sequences are MNHEY and SVGAGI. DNA for the CDR3: TGTGCCAGCACGCGGGGGGGGTCTAACTATGGCTACACCTTC. It is translated as CASTRGGSNYGYTF.

The rearrangement joins TRBV5-1 to TRBJ1-1, with 11 bases that match TRBD1. Germline V lookup: CDR1 SGHRS, CDR2 YFSETQ. The CDR3 loop spans 20 amino acids. V gave up 4 bases and J gave up 1 base; unmatched junction bases: 18. CDR3 nucleotide sequence: TGCGCCAGCAGCCGCCGGACAGGGGGCATACGAGGCATGTGGAACACTGAAGCTTTCTTT. Its translation: CASSRRTGGIRGMWNTEAFF.

Notes on this clone: Different DNA sequences within this sample yield the same CDR3. This chain connects TRBV24-1 to TRBJ2-5; no clear D. V was clipped by 0 bases and J by 4 bases, with 8 bases between them. The CDR3 covers 14 residues. CDR1 is KGHDR, CDR2 SFDVKD, per germline. The CDR3: CATSDLRSGETQYF. CDR3 nucleotide sequence: TGTGCCACCAGTGATTTGCGCAGTGGAGAGACCCAGTACTTC.

V is TRBV12-2 and J is TRBJ2-7; TRBD2, as called in the table, went unchecked against the DNA. TRBV12-2 is tagged as a pseudogene. The CDR3 is 17 amino acids. CDR3 coding DNA: TGTGCAAGAGGGAGACTAGCGGGAGGGCCTTTGCGGAACGAGCAGTACTTC. It codes for CARGRLAGGPLRNEQYF.

This chain connects TRBV19 to TRBJ1-2; 10 bases fit TRBD1. Germline lookup yields CDR1 LNHDA and CDR2 SQIVND (reference sequence). After removal of 2 bases from V and 3 bases from J, the junction contained 3 bases not matched to a gene. The CDR3 has 15 residues. This CDR3 reads CASSIIGTGDYGYTF. The CDR3 nucleotides read TGTGCCAGTAGTATAATAGGGACAGGGGACTATGGCTACACCTTC.

The chain is built from TRBV7-2 and TRBJ1-5, with 10 bases matching TRBD1. The length of the CDR3 is 15 residues. Germline-derived CDR1 and CDR2 are SGHTA and FQGNSA. V shed 5 bases and J 5 bases; nucleotides not matched to a gene: 6. CDR3 in amino acids: CASSRRTGGDQPQHF. The DNA for the CDR3 is TGTGCCAGCAGCCGTCGGACAGGGGGGGATCAGCCCCAGCATTTT.

V is TRBV7-9 and J is TRBJ1-2, with D unclear. This CDR3 spans 14 amino acids. Trimming removed 5 bases at V and 2 bases at J, with 12 bases between. Germline CDR1 is SEHNR and CDR2 is FQNEAQ (reference sequence). CDR3 DNA: TGTGCCAGCAGCCCCAAGCCGGGAAACTATGGCTACACCTTC. Residues: CASSPKPGNYGYTF.

This chain uses TRBV29-1 with TRBJ2-3; no clear D. Trimming stripped 3 bases from V and 2 bases from J, with 9 bases between. Germline V gives CDR1 SQVTM, CDR2 ANQGSEA. This CDR3 has 13 residues. The CDR3 is CSVDFGATDTQYF. CDR3 in DNA: TGCAGCGTTGATTTCGGAGCCACAGATACGCAGTATTTT.

The J gene is TRBJ2-2, the V gene TRBV6-5, with D tentatively TRBD2 (6 bases). Germline V gives CDR1 MNHEY, CDR2 SVGAGI. Trimming took 8 bases from V and 2 from J, leaving 12 bases between them. CDR3 size: 14 residues. CDR3 loop: CASPSGLNTGELFF. As DNA, the CDR3 is TGTGCCAGCCCTTCGGGACTCAACACCGGGGAGCTGTTTTTT.

J is TRBJ1-1 and V is TRBV2; 7 nucleotides line up with TRBD1. The CDR3 runs to 13 residues. The V segment lost 6 bases and the J segment 10 bases; nucleotides outside the gene matches: 11. CDR1 SNHLY and CDR2 FYNNEI come from the germline V gene. The CDR3 region has the DNA TGTGCCAGCAGGTGGACAGGAGCTTTTGCAGCTTTCTTT. Protein sequence: CASRWTGAFAAFF.

Written as DNA, the CDR3 is TGTGCCAGTAGTTTTCGACAGGCCGGGGAGCTGTTTTTT. This sequence encodes CASSFRQAGELFF. The chain uses TRBV19 and TRBJ2-2; maybe TRBD1 (6 bases). From germline, CDR1 is LNHDA and CDR2 SQIVND (reference sequence). V lost 5 bases, J lost 6 bases, and 10 bases lay in between. CDR3 length equals 13 residues.

The J gene is TRBJ2-7, the V gene TRBV29-1; maybe TRBD2 (5 bases). The CDR3 extends over 11 amino acids. V was shortened by 7 bases and J by 7 bases, with 14 bases between the two germline ends. Germline V gene sequence: CDR1 SQVTM, CDR2 ANQGSEA. CDR3 residues: CSANFGGEQYV. Written as DNA, the CDR3 is TGCAGCGCAAACTTCGGCGGGGAGCAGTACGTC.

The chain links TRBV28 to TRBJ1-5; no clear D gene. Germline V CDR1 and CDR2: MDHEN, SYDVKM. This CDR3 contains 17 residues. The germline V and J ends were trimmed by 6 bases and 0 bases, with 18 bases remaining between them. CDR3 bases: TGTGCCAGCAGATGGGAGGAGGAACGGTATAGCAATCAGCCCCAGCATTTT. It yields the protein CASRWEEERYSNQPQHF.

The chain combines TRBV7-6 with TRBJ2-3; no clear D gene. CDR3 size: 12 residues. V dropped 5 bases and J dropped 6 bases, with 9 bases sitting between them. Germline assignment: CDR1 SGHVS and CDR2 FNYEAQ. The CDR3 sequence is CASSVAVDTQYF. The CDR3 DNA reads TGTGCCAGCAGCGTCGCGGTGGATACGCAGTATTTT.

This clone was counted between two and nine times. The CDR3 bases are TGTGCCAGCAAGGACGGGACAGGGGAAGACGAGCAGTACGTC. It translates to CASKDGTGEDEQYV. The V and J genes are TRBV2 and TRBJ2-7; 10 nucleotides match TRBD1. J lost 5 bases, V lost 7 bases, and 8 bases had no gene match. This CDR3 has 14 residues. Per germline, CDR1 SNHLY and CDR2 FYNNEI.

The rearrangement links TRBV12-5 to TRBJ1-1, with D possibly TRBD1 on 6 matching bases. The V and J ends lost 5 bases and 0 bases respectively, with 10 bases between them. The CDR3 has 14 amino acids. Looked up from germline, CDR1 is LGHNT and CDR2 is FRNRAP. Here the CDR3 reads CASGQGRVNTEAFF. The CDR3 nucleotides read TGTGCTAGTGGTCAGGGGCGGGTGAACACTGAAGCTTTCTTT.

The chain joins TRBV5-4 to TRBJ2-4; the match to TRBD2 covers 8 bases. The germline CDR1 and CDR2 sequences are SGHNT and YYREEE (reference sequence). The J segment lost 3 bases and the V segment lost 2 bases, leaving 7 bases of the junction unmatched. The CDR3 runs 16 residues. Here the CDR3 reads CASSFGAGDGKNIQYF. As DNA, the CDR3 is TGTGCCAGCAGCTTCGGAGCGGGAGACGGCAAAAACATTCAGTACTTC.

This clone showed up just once. The J gene is TRBJ1-2, the V gene TRBV5-1, with D perhaps TRBD1 (5 bases). The CDR3 spans 16 residues. Germline V CDR1 and CDR2: SGHRS, YFSETQ. V dropped 3 bases and J dropped 4 bases, with 19 bases sitting between them. In DNA form, the CDR3 reads TGCGCCAGCAGCTCCCAGACAGAAGGATACCCCTATGGCTACACCTTC. As protein: CASSSQTEGYPYGYTF.